What follows describes a single T cell receptor beta chain. The antigen is unknown. CDR3 size: 12 residues. V lost 5 bases and J 7 bases, leaving 11 bases between the germline ends. CDR1 is SGHTA, CDR2 FQGNSA, per germline. This sample is part of a study of T cells in localized non-small cell lung cancer. The repertoire was sequenced with immunoSEQ multiplex PCR; TCRdb's copy has only in-frame clones and lacks some. The sample lists tens of thousands of clones, 94% occurring once. Findings of the study overall: There were a median 57 of the top 100 tumor clones appearing in adjacent lung.

The chain has TRBV7-2 and TRBJ2-5; either TRBD1 or TRBD2 may supply D (5 bases each). The sample in question was peripheral blood, obtained before any cancer treatment. The sequence was collected from a woman aged 40-75 years with stage I lung adenocarcinoma. The CDR3 DNA reads TGTGCCAGCAGCCGGGACCCCGGGACCCAGTACTTC. As protein: CASSRDPGTQYF.